The 21 T cell receptor beta chains given below trace back to one sample, sequenced in a study of tumor-infiltrating lymphocytes in localized non-small cell lung cancer. Produced via immunoSEQ multiplex PCR; TCRdb's table is partial and in-frame only. Here the sample spans some 9,200 clones, 81% being singletons. Sample: uninvolved lung tissue not adjacent to the tumor. Every receptor here comes from a human donor with non-small cell lung cancer.

The chain recombines TRBV7-9 with TRBJ2-1; the D gene is possibly TRBD2 (7 bases). The CDR3 runs 17 residues. The ends were cut back, 5 bases at V and 4 bases at J, with 21 bases in the middle. Germline values: CDR1 SEHNR, CDR2 FQNEAQ (reference sequence). CDR3 loop: CASSPQTGLGNYNEQFF. The CDR3 nucleotides are TGTGCCAGCAGCCCGCAGACAGGACTAGGTAATTACAATGAGCAGTTCTTC.

V and J are TRBV28 and TRBJ2-1; TRBD1 or TRBD2 may be the D gene (6 bases each). Germline V gene lookup returns CDR1 MDHEN and CDR2 SYDVKM. Trimming took 7 bases from V and 4 from J, leaving 20 bases between them. This CDR3 contains 16 residues. Here the CDR3 DNA reads TGTGCCAGCACCCGAATTGCTGGGGGGCTATACAATGAGCAGTTCTTC. Protein sequence: CASTRIAGGLYNEQFF.

This chain links TRBV14 with TRBJ2-3; D gene ambiguous. Trimming pared 1 base from V and 6 bases from J, leaving 11 bases between. The V gene's germline CDR1 is SGHDN and CDR2 FVKESK. There are 14 residues in the CDR3. As DNA, the CDR3 is TGTGCCAGCAGCCAAGGGAGCGACATTGATACGCAGTATTTT. This encodes CASSQGSDIDTQYF. Full variable domain (remainder filled in from reference TRBV14 and TRBJ2-3): EAGVTQFPSHSVIEKGQTVTLRCDPISGHDNLYWYRRVMGKEIKFLLHFVKESKQDESGMPNNRFLAERTGGTYSTLKVQPAELEDSGVYFCASSQGSDIDTQYFGPGTRLTVL.

V usage is TRBV29-1 and J usage is TRBJ1-1; a weak D match, TRBD1 (6 bases). CDR1 SQVTM and CDR2 ANQGSEA come from the germline V gene. The CDR3 loop spans 16 amino acids. Trimming stripped 7 bases from V and 4 bases from J, with 25 bases between. CDR3 in amino acids: CSAPSRSTRGGTEAFF. For the CDR3, the DNA is TGCAGCGCTCCTTCGCGGTCTACCAGAGGGGGCACTGAAGCTTTCTTT.

The DNA of the CDR3 is TGTGCCAGCAGTGAAAGGGGGGCCGCCTCTAACTATGGCTACACCTTC. Translating gives CASSERGAASNYGYTF. This chain uses TRBV2 with TRBJ1-2, with D perhaps TRBD1 (6 bases). V lost 2 bases, J lost 0 bases, and 13 bases lay in between. The germline gives CDR1 SNHLY, CDR2 FYNNEI. The CDR3 runs 16 residues.

The gene calls are TRBV28 and TRBJ2-3; D gene uncertain. This CDR3 comprises 15 residues. The germline V gene has CDR1 MDHEN and CDR2 SYDVKM. V lost 6 bases, J lost 2 bases, and 15 bases lay in between. The CDR3 loop is CASSRSNFYTDTQYF. In DNA form, the CDR3 reads TGTGCCAGCAGCAGAAGTAACTTTTACACAGATACGCAGTATTTT.

The chain combines TRBV29-1 with TRBJ2-7; 10 nucleotides line up with TRBD1. Looked up from germline, CDR1 is SQVTM and CDR2 is ANQGSEA. The CDR3 spans 13 residues. With V trimmed by 7 bases and J by 3 bases, 6 bases remained unmatched. CDR3 sequence reads: CSASGTGVYEQYF. Here the CDR3 DNA reads TGCAGCGCCTCCGGGACAGGGGTCTACGAGCAGTACTTC.

The chain is built from TRBV7-9 and TRBJ2-1, with no clear D. V lost 5 bases and J 2 bases, leaving 13 bases between the germline ends. CDR3 length equals 15 residues. The V gene's germline CDR1 is SEHNR and CDR2 FQNEAQ (reference sequence). The CDR3 DNA reads as TGTGCCAGCAGCCCCCACAGCGCTGCCTACAATGAGCAGTTCTTC. Translating gives CASSPHSAAYNEQFF.

This clone was seen a few times. The rearrangement joins TRBV4-3 to TRBJ2-5; the D gene is possibly TRBD1 (6 bases). The CDR3 contains 16 residues. V was cut by 4 bases and J by 0 bases, with 15 bases left in between. CDR1 is LGHNA and CDR2 is YSLEER in the germline V gene. The CDR3 reads CASSPNWRQDQETQYF. The CDR3 DNA reads as TGCGCCAGCAGCCCAAATTGGAGACAGGACCAAGAGACCCAGTACTTC.

The V and J genes are TRBV30 and TRBJ2-2; no clear D. V dropped 3 bases and J dropped 1 base, with 12 bases sitting between them. Per germline, CDR1 GTSNPN and CDR2 SVGIG (reference sequence). The CDR3 is 15 residues long. The CDR3 here is CAWRTSTGNTGELFF. The CDR3 DNA is TGTGCCTGGAGGACGTCCACCGGGAACACCGGGGAGCTGTTTTTT.

This rearrangement joins TRBV7-3 to TRBJ2-1; D gene uncertain. Trimming removed 5 bases at V and 8 bases at J, with 13 bases between. CDR1 and CDR2 (germline): SGHTA, FQGTGA. The CDR3 has 13 residues. The CDR3 sequence: CASSLSSMDEQFF. As DNA, the CDR3 is TGTGCCAGCAGCCTCTCCTCAATGGATGAGCAGTTCTTC.

The V and J genes are TRBV7-3 and TRBJ1-2, with 8 bases fitting TRBD1. CDR3 size: 16 residues. Germline lookup yields CDR1 SGHTA and CDR2 FQGTGA. Unmatched junction bases numbered 15, after V lost 4 bases and J lost 8 bases. This CDR3 reads CASSYPGTGPRGGYTF. The DNA of the CDR3 is TGTGCCAGCAGCTATCCCGGGACAGGTCCCCGCGGAGGCTACACCTTC. Full variable domain (remainder filled in from reference TRBV7-3 and TRBJ1-2): GAGVSQTPSNKVTEKGKYVELRCDPISGHTALYWYRQSLGQGPEFLIYFQGTGAADDSGLPNDRFFAVRPEGSVSTLKIQRTERGDSAVYLCASSYPGTGPRGGYTFGSGTRLTVV.

The CDR3 spells CASSLSGVKETQYF. In DNA form, the CDR3 reads TGTGCCAGCAGCTTATCCGGGGTCAAGGAGACCCAGTACTTC. The chain recombines TRBV7-2 with TRBJ2-5, with D possibly TRBD2 on 5 matching bases. Trimming stripped 2 bases from V and 5 bases from J, with 12 bases between. CDR3 length equals 14 residues. Per germline, CDR1 SGHTA and CDR2 FQGNSA.

The V and J genes are TRBV15 and TRBJ1-1, with 8 positions matching TRBD1. Germline V gene lookup returns CDR1 LNHNV and CDR2 YYDKDF (reference sequence). The V segment lost 4 bases and the J segment 7 bases; nucleotides outside the gene matches: 5. The CDR3 spans 13 residues. The CDR3 sequence: CATSKPDRVEAFF. CDR3 DNA sequence: TGTGCCACCAGCAAACCGGACAGGGTTGAAGCTTTCTTT.

This clone appeared a single time. V and J are TRBV2 and TRBJ2-2; no firm D call. The CDR3 spans 15 residues. The germline CDR1 and CDR2 sequences are SNHLY and FYNNEI. Trimming pared 6 bases from V and 5 bases from J, leaving 16 bases between. The CDR3 spells CASSPEGLGTGELFF. CDR3 nucleotides: TGTGCCAGCAGCCCTGAAGGCCTTGGGACCGGGGAGCTGTTTTTT.

V and J are TRBV7-3 and TRBJ1-3; 7 bases fit TRBD1. Germline CDR1 SGHTA, CDR2 FQGTGA. After removal of 2 bases from V and 3 bases from J, the junction contained 7 bases not matched to a gene. The CDR3 loop spans 16 amino acids. The CDR3 here is CASSLGYRDSGNTIYF. The CDR3 nucleotides read TGTGCCAGCAGCTTAGGGTACAGGGACAGTGGAAACACCATATATTTT.

In DNA, the CDR3 is TGTGCCAGCAGGACCTCCCCGGGGTCGGGGGAAAAACTGTTTTTT. It codes for CASRTSPGSGEKLFF. The V gene is TRBV7-2, the J gene TRBJ1-4, with D hard to call. The germline CDR1 and CDR2 sequences are SGHTA and FQGNSA. CDR3 size: 15 residues. V lost 6 bases to trimming and J lost 8 bases, with 19 bases between them.

This clone showed up just once. This rearrangement joins TRBV7-3 to TRBJ1-5; tentatively, D is TRBD1 (5 bases). CDR1 is SGHTA, CDR2 FQGTGA, per germline. V was shortened by 3 bases and J by 3 bases, with 18 bases between the two germline ends. This CDR3 has 17 residues. CDR3 nucleotides: TGTGCCAGCAGCTTTCTAAGGGTAGGGGCTATCAATCAGCCCCAGCATTTT. This gives the protein CASSFLRVGAINQPQHF. The variable domain in full, completed from reference TRBV7-3 and TRBJ1-5, reads GAGVSQTPSNKVTEKGKYVELRCDPISGHTALYWYRQSLGQGPEFLIYFQGTGAADDSGLPNDRFFAVRPEGSVSTLKIQRTERGDSAVYLCASSFLRVGAINQPQHFGDGTRLSIL.

J is TRBJ2-7 and V is TRBV13; no clear D. Germline V lookup: CDR1 PRHDT, CDR2 FYEKMQ (reference sequence). The CDR3 is 14 residues long. Trimming shortened V by 0 bases and J by 2 bases, and 8 bases separated the two germline ends. The CDR3 sequence: CASSLGSAAYEQYF. CDR3 nucleotide sequence: TGTGCCAGCAGCTTAGGAAGCGCCGCCTACGAGCAGTACTTC.

The rearrangement joins TRBV6-4 to TRBJ2-7, with D perhaps matching TRBD1 or TRBD2 (5 bases each). Germline CDR1 and CDR2: MRHNA and SNTAGT. Trimming left V 6 bases short and J 2 bases short, with 14 bases between. The CDR3 sequence is 14 residues long. CDR3 DNA sequence: TGTGCCAGCAGCCCCGGGGCGGATACCTACGAGCAGTACTTC. Its translation is CASSPGADTYEQYF.

The CDR3: CASNAQGTPIGTDTQYF. Written as DNA, the CDR3 is TGTGCCAGTAACGCTCAGGGGACCCCAATTGGCACAGATACGCAGTATTTT. The chain carries TRBV27 and TRBJ2-3; perhaps TRBD1 as D (6 bases). This CDR3 has 17 residues. V was pared by 9 bases and J by 1 base, with 23 bases between. In germline, CDR1 is MNHEY, CDR2 SMNVEV (reference sequence).